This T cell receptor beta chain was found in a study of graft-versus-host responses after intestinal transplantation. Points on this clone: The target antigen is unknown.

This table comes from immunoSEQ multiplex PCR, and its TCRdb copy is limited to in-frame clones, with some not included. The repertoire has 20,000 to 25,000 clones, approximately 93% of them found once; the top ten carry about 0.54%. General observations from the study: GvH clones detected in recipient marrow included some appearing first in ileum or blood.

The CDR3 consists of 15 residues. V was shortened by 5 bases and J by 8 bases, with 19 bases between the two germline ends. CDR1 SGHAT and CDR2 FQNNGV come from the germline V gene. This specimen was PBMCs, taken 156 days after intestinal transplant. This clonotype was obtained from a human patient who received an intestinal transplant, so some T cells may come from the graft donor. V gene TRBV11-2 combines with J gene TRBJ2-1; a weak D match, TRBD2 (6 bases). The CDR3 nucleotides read TGTGCCAGCAGCCCGAATCGTCTACTAGCCCATGAGCAGTTCTTC. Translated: CASSPNRLLAHEQFF.